This T cell receptor (beta chain) was identified in a study of cytomegalovirus exposure and HLA in healthy donors. Findings of the study overall: At a 0.05 false discovery rate, a later analysis found 16,951 TCR beta sequences to be associated with HLA alleles. In a later analysis, a genetic analysis reported fewer productive-TCR N-insertions in an Asian-associated ancestry cluster than the cohort average.

The V segment lost 5 bases and the J segment 4 bases; nucleotides outside the gene matches: 5. Germline values: CDR1 GTSNPN, CDR2 SVGIG (reference sequence). This CDR3 has 13 amino acids. Note on this clone: Its antigen is unknown.

The primer mix had 60 Vbeta and 13 Jbeta primers. Some clones are missing from TCRdb's copy, which holds only in-frame ones; the method was immunoSEQ multiplex PCR. The sample holds hundreds of thousands of clones; nearly 80% are singletons and the top ten take 1.5% to 2%. Sequenced: PBMCs. V usage is TRBV30 and J usage is TRBJ2-5; 9 nucleotides agree with TRBD1. This TCR derives from a male donor in good health and CMV-seronegative. CDR3 loop: CAWGHRGRETQYF. Here the CDR3 DNA reads TGTGCCTGGGGGCACAGGGGGCGAGAGACCCAGTACTTC.